This is a list of T cell receptor beta chains from one sample in a study of CD8+CD57+ T cells in acquired aplastic anemia. In TCRdb, the reads were re-called with MiXCR into one record per CDR3 protein. The sample holds 150,000 to 200,000 distinct CDR3 sequences; more than 45% are singletons and the top ten take 2.5% to 4%. The source material was sorted CD4+, CD8+, or CD8+CD57+ T cells (not recorded which) from PBMCs. The receptors here all came from a human donor with aplastic anemia. Each CDR3 is given with its conserved first and last residue. A D gene is named only where the DNA matches it firmly. Clone size is not always given. Where it is, it says once, few, many or a class for expanded clones.

TRBJ2-3 | - | TRBV13 | many | CASSYRGAGTDTQYF | TGTGCCAGCAGCTACCGGGGGGCTGGCACAGATACGCAGTATTTT
TRBJ1-5 | - | TRBV5-1 | - | CASSPTAWQSGNQPQHF | TGCGCCAGCAGCCCGACTGCTTGGCAGTCCGGCAATCAGCCCCAGCATTTT
TRBJ1-4 | TRBD1 | TRBV7-2 | many | CASSQGASNEKLFF | TGTGCCAGCAGCCAGGGGGCTTCTAATGAAAAACTGTTTTTT
TRBJ1-2 | - | TRBV2 | - | CASSEYDYGYTF | TGTGCCAGCAGTGAGTACGACTATGGCTACACCTTC
TRBJ1-1 | - | TRBV10-3 | many | CAIRAETNTEAFF | TGTGCCATCAGGGCGGAAACGAACACTGAAGCTTTCTTT
TRBJ2-7 | TRBD1 | TRBV9 | - | CASSTEGTGLSYEQYF | TGTGCCAGCAGCACAGAGGGGACAGGGCTTTCCTACGAGCAGTACTTC
TRBJ2-1 | TRBD1 | TRBV5-5 | many | CASSLQGASNEQFF | TGTGCCAGCAGCTTACAGGGGGCAAGCAATGAGCAGTTCTTC
TRBJ1-4 | TRBD1 | TRBV14 | - | CASGQGLTGYGEKLFF | TGTGCCAGCGGCCAAGGATTGACAGGGTATGGTGAAAAACTGTTCTTT
TRBJ1-1 | - | TRBV20-1 | - | CSARIGESEAFF | TGCAGTGCTAGAATTGGGGAGTCTGAAGCTTTCTTT
TRBJ1-4 | - | TRBV11-2 | once | CASSLRGREPTNEKLFF | TGTGCCAGCAGCTTGAGGGGGAGAGAGCCAACTAATGAAAAACTGTTTTTT
TRBJ1-6 | - | TRBV10-3 | - | CAIDQSGSHNSPLHF | TGTGCCATCGACCAATCGGGCTCCCATAATTCACCCCTCCACTTT
TRBJ1-2 | - | TRBV10-3 | - | CAISVDLNYGYTF | TGTGCCATCAGTGTTGACCTCAACTATGGCTACACCTTC
TRBJ1-1 | TRBD1 | TRBV3-1 | - | CASSQDWTGLNTEAFF | TGTGCCAGCAGCCAAGATTGGACAGGCCTGAACACTGAAGCTTTCTTT
TRBJ2-1 | - | TRBV3-1 | many | CASSSVEQFF | TGTGCCAGCAGCTCAGTAGAGCAGTTCTTC
TRBJ2-2 | TRBD1 | TRBV9 | - | CASSVTGVTGELFF | TGTGCCAGCAGCGTGACAGGGGTAACCGGGGAGCTGTTTTTT
TRBJ1-2 | - | TRBV5-8 | many | CASSLEEEYGYTF | TGTGCCAGCAGCTTGGAGGAGGAGTATGGCTACACCTTC
TRBJ2-1 | - | TRBV20-1 | many | CSALKGGGTYNEQFF | TGCAGTGCTCTTAAGGGGGGGGGGACCTACAATGAGCAGTTCTTC
TRBJ1-1 | - | TRBV13 | many | CASSLGVRGWGTEAFF | TGTGCCAGCAGCTTGGGTGTTAGAGGGTGGGGCACTGAAGCTTTCTTT
TRBJ2-7 | TRBD2 | TRBV12-3/TRBV12-4 | - | CASSSGGTYYEQYF | TGTGCCAGCAGTTCCGGGGGGACGTACTACGAGCAGTACTTC
TRBJ1-4 | - | TRBV6-1 | few | CASSLQGTNEKLFF | TGTGCCAGCAGCCTTCAGGGCACTAATGAAAAACTGTTTTTT
TRBJ1-1 | TRBD1 | TRBV7-9 | - | CASSLFGDSNTEAFF | TGTGCCAGCAGCTTATTTGGGGACAGCAACACTGAAGCTTTCTTT
TRBJ1-1 | TRBD1 | TRBV5-6 | - | CASSTGGTEAFF | TGTGCCAGCAGCACAGGGGGGACTGAAGCTTTCTTT
TRBJ1-2 | - | TRBV19 | - | CASTPDVGTNYGYTF | TGTGCCAGTACACCCGACGTGGGGACTAACTATGGCTACACCTTC
TRBJ1-2 | - | TRBV7-3 | many | CASSRTATASGYTF | TGTGCCAGCAGCCGAACGGCAACAGCCAGTGGCTACACCTTC
TRBJ2-1 | TRBD1 | TRBV19 | - | CASRTGGQVSNEQFF | TGTGCCAGTAGGACCGGCGGACAGGTTTCGAATGAGCAGTTCTTC
TRBJ1-2 | - | TRBV6-5 | many | CASSYSAGINYGYTF | TGTGCCAGCAGTTACTCGGCGGGGATCAACTATGGCTACACCTTC
TRBJ1-4 | - | TRBV2 | - | CASRWDGLSEKLFF | TGTGCCAGCAGGTGGGACGGCTTGAGTGAAAAACTGTTTTTT
TRBJ2-1 | TRBD1 | TRBV3-1 | - | CASSLNRGPGYNEQFF | TGTGCCAGCAGCCTAAACAGGGGGCCGGGGTACAATGAGCAGTTCTTC
TRBJ2-1 | - | TRBV5-1 | many | CASSLEGYEQFF | TGCGCCAGCAGCTTGGAGGGCTACGAGCAGTTCTTC
TRBJ1-4 | TRBD1 | TRBV20-1 | - | CSARTGGEKLLF | TGCAGTGCCCGGACAGGGGGCGAGAAACTGCTTTTT
TRBJ1-1 | - | TRBV10-3 | few | CAISRSIEGTEAFF | TGTGCCATCAGCCGGTCTATAGAGGGCACTGAAGCTTTCTTT
TRBJ2-3 | TRBD1 | TRBV20-1 | - | CSAKTGLGPDTQYF | TGCAGTGCTAAGACAGGGTTGGGCCCAGATACGCAGTATTTT
TRBJ2-7 | - | TRBV5-1 | many | CASSLGAGWYEQYF | TGCGCCAGCAGCTTGGGGGCAGGGTGGTATGAGCAGTACTTC
TRBJ1-2 | - | TRBV29-1 | few | CSVDGRERTYF | TGCAGCGTCGACGGGAGGGAAAGAACCTACTTC
TRBJ1-6 | TRBD1 | TRBV25-1 | once | CASSVRGDRWDSPLHF | TGTGCCAGCAGTGTCAGGGGGGACAGGTGGGATTCACCCCTCCACTTT
TRBJ1-1 | - | TRBV2 | - | CASSAATPNTEAFF | TGTGCCAGCAGTGCCGCGACACCGAACACTGAAGCTTTCTTT
TRBJ1-4 | - | TRBV25-1 | - | CASSDLEREKLFF | TGTGCCAGCAGTGATCTTGAGCGGGAAAAACTGTTTTTT
TRBJ1-2 | - | TRBV11-2 | many | CASSSYTTGNYGYTF | TGTGCCAGCAGCTCCTACACGACCGGGAACTATGGCTACACCTTC
TRBJ1-5 | TRBD1 | TRBV28 | many | CASRDRDNQPQHF | TGTGCCAGCCGGGACAGGGACAATCAGCCCCAGCATTTT
TRBJ2-5 | - | TRBV7-2 | many | CASSLIGGQGGTQYF | TGTGCCAGCAGCTTAATAGGAGGGCAGGGGGGGACCCAGTACTTC
TRBJ2-5 | - | TRBV28 | many | CASSFFPGKLYFF | TGTGCCAGCAGTTTCTTTCCGGGCAAGCTGTACTTTTTC
TRBJ2-5 | - | TRBV7-3 | many | CASSISRGAPQYF | TGTGCCAGTTCCATTTCGCGAGGGGCTCCCCAGTACTTC
TRBJ1-6 | - | TRBV10-2 | - | CASSRDGSLGSPLHF | TGCGCCAGCAGTCGGGACGGCTCTTTGGGTTCACCCCTCCACTTT
TRBJ1-1 | - | TRBV12-3/TRBV12-4 | many | CASSLQALNTEAFF | TGTGCCAGCAGTCTACAGGCGTTGAACACTGAAGCTTTCTTT
TRBJ2-1 | TRBD2 | TRBV9 | many | CASSVGGTGLAGPRANEQFF | TGTGCCAGCAGCGTAGGGGGTACAGGGCTAGCGGGACCCAGAGCCAATGAGCAGTTCTTC
TRBJ2-1 | TRBD2 | TRBV4-2 | - | CASSRTSGGQGEQFF | TGTGCCAGCAGCCGGACTAGCGGGGGGCAGGGTGAGCAGTTCTTC
TRBJ1-2 | TRBD1 | TRBV2 | - | CASSRDRGETNYGYTF | TGTGCCAGCAGTCGGGACAGAGGGGAAACCAACTATGGCTACACCTTC
TRBJ2-1 | TRBD1 | TRBV20-1 | medium-sized | CSAMTGGSLYNEQFF | TGCAGTGCCATGACAGGGGGTAGTCTCTACAATGAGCAGTTCTTC